The 13 T cell receptor beta chains below were found in one sample sequenced in a study of blood T cell repertoires in COVID-19. Here immunoSEQ multiplex PCR was the method, and the copy in TCRdb shows in-frame clones only, minus some. The table shows fewer than 200,000 clones, with more than 75% occurring only once. Sequencing was performed on peripheral blood. The receptors here all came from a woman aged 45-59 years with COVID-19, enrolled during active disease.

The rearrangement joins TRBV3-1 (or the pseudogene TRBV3-2) to TRBJ2-2, with 8 bases lining up with TRBD1. Germline V lookup: CDR1 LGHDT, CDR2 YNNKEL (reference sequence). V lost 4 bases and J lost 4; bases outside the gene matches: 5. The CDR3 extends over 15 amino acids. CDR3 bases: TGTGCCAGCAGCCTGCAGGGGGCGCCCACCGGGGAGCTGTTTTTT. Encoded protein: CASSLQGAPTGELFF.

The rearrangement links TRBV14 to TRBJ1-6; D remains unclear. This CDR3 spans 15 amino acids. Germline V gene sequence: CDR1 SGHDN, CDR2 FVKESK. With 1 base removed from V and 7 bases from J, the gap between germline ends came to 11 bases. DNA of the CDR3: TGTGCCAGCAGCCAAGCCTCGCGGCAGAATTCACCCCTCCACTTT. It is translated as CASSQASRQNSPLHF. Full variable domain (outside the CDR3, taken from reference TRBV14 and TRBJ1-6): EAGVTQFPSHSVIEKGQTVTLRCDPISGHDNLYWYRRVMGKEIKFLLHFVKESKQDESGMPNNRFLAERTGGTYSTLKVQPAELEDSGVYFCASSQASRQNSPLHFGNGTRLTVT.

This clone was seen many times. This chain uses TRBV19 with TRBJ1-1; TRBD1 matches 11 bases. Germline CDR1 is LNHDA and CDR2 is SQIVND (reference sequence). Trimming took 5 bases from V and 5 from J; bases not matched to a gene: 4. CDR3 length: 14 residues. In nucleotides, the CDR3 is TGTGCCAGTAGTCCGGACAGGGGGCGGACTGAAGCTTTCTTT. Its protein product is CASSPDRGRTEAFF.

This rearrangement joins TRBV19 to TRBJ2-1, with D perhaps matching TRBD2 (6 bases). V lost 5 bases and J 6 bases, leaving 17 bases between the germline ends. This CDR3 has 15 residues. CDR1 is LNHDA and CDR2 is SQIVND in the germline V gene (reference sequence). The CDR3 bases are TGTGCCAGTAGTGTATCGGGACTGGCCCCCAATGAGCAGTTCTTC. Protein: CASSVSGLAPNEQFF.

The DNA for the CDR3 is TGTGCTAGTGGACCTAAGACTAGCGGGGGGCTAGATACGCAGTATTTT. This translates into CASGPKTSGGLDTQYF. This chain connects TRBV12-5 to TRBJ2-3; 13 bases align to TRBD2. CDR1 is LGHNT, CDR2 FRNRAP, per germline. The CDR3 has 16 amino acids. V lost 6 bases to trimming and J lost 5 bases; unmatched junction nucleotides: 8.

This clone was recorded once. This rearrangement joins TRBV11-2 to TRBJ1-1, with a tentative D call TRBD1 (5 bases). The CDR3 loop spans 13 amino acids. Germline loops: CDR1 SGHAT, CDR2 FQNNGV. The V gene lost 4 bases and the J gene lost 5 bases, with 11 bases spanning the gap. For the CDR3, the DNA is TGTGCCAGCAGCTCAGGGTCGTGGACTGAAGCTTTCTTT. It is translated as CASSSGSWTEAFF. Based on the CDR3 plus reference TRBV11-2 and TRBJ1-1, the full variable domain is EAGVAQSPRYKIIEKRQSVAFWCNPISGHATLYWYQQILGQGPKLLIQFQNNGVVDDSQLPKDRFSAERLKGVDSTLKIQPAKLEDSAVYLCASSSGSWTEAFFGQGTRLTVV.

The gene calls are TRBV27 and TRBJ2-5, with D tentatively TRBD2 (6 bases). From germline, CDR1 is MNHEY and CDR2 SMNVEV (reference sequence). The CDR3 sequence is 13 residues long. Trimming cost V 6 bases and J 5 bases, with 13 bases left between them. This CDR3 is CASRTLASETQYF. CDR3 in DNA: TGTGCCAGCAGAACACTAGCATCGGAGACCCAGTACTTC.

The chain is built from TRBV6-2 or TRBV6-3 and TRBJ2-7, with 11 positions matching TRBD2. V gave up 5 bases and J gave up 2 bases; unmatched junction bases: 5. CDR1 is MNHEY and CDR2 is SVGEGT in the germline V gene. The length of the CDR3 is 15 residues. CDR3 nucleotide sequence: TGTGCCAGCAGTAAAGTAGCGGGGGGGCCCTACGAGCAGTACTTC. It encodes CASSKVAGGPYEQYF.

The rearrangement uses TRBV11-2 and TRBJ2-1, with D tentatively TRBD2 (5 bases). Germline lookup yields CDR1 SGHAT and CDR2 FQNNGV. There are 16 residues in the CDR3. Trimming shortened V by 3 bases and J by 0 bases, and 12 bases separated the two germline ends. CDR3 amino acids: CASSFEGTSSYNEQFF. The CDR3 region has the DNA TGTGCCAGCAGCTTTGAGGGCACGAGCTCCTACAATGAGCAGTTCTTC. Based on the CDR3 plus reference TRBV11-2 and TRBJ2-1, the full variable domain is EAGVAQSPRYKIIEKRQSVAFWCNPISGHATLYWYQQILGQGPKLLIQFQNNGVVDDSQLPKDRFSAERLKGVDSTLKIQPAKLEDSAVYLCASSFEGTSSYNEQFFGPGTRLTVL.

The chain carries TRBV5-8 and TRBJ1-2; no reliable D call. V was cut by 2 bases and J by 4 bases, with 15 bases left in between. The germline V gene has CDR1 SGHTS and CDR2 YDEGEE. The CDR3 has 15 residues. The CDR3 sequence: CASSFGTAAGYGYTF. DNA for the CDR3: TGTGCCAGCAGCTTTGGTACTGCGGCCGGCTATGGCTACACCTTC.

This clone has a handful of counts. The V gene is TRBV7-2, the J gene TRBJ1-5; 8 bases are shared with TRBD1. In germline, CDR1 is SGHTA, CDR2 FQGNSA. The CDR3 runs to 14 residues. J gave up 5 bases and V 5 bases, and 5 bases lay outside the gene matches. This chain's CDR3 is CASSNGQGHQPQHF. CDR3 DNA sequence: TGTGCCAGCAGCAATGGACAGGGCCATCAGCCCCAGCATTTT.

This rearrangement joins TRBV3-1 (or the pseudogene TRBV3-2) to TRBJ2-2; D perhaps matches TRBD2 (6 bases). Deletions cut 4 bases from V and 1 base from J, with 13 bases between. The CDR3 has 16 residues. The germline V gene encodes CDR1 LGHDT and CDR2 YNNKEL (reference sequence). In nucleotides, the CDR3 is TGTGCCAGCAGCCTATCAATCGGGGGGAACACCGGGGAGCTGTTTTTT. This encodes CASSLSIGGNTGELFF.

CDR3 region: CAQSHGGSTDTQYF. CDR3 sequence (DNA): TGTGCCCAGAGTCACGGCGGTAGCACAGATACGCAGTATTTT. The chain links TRBV30 to TRBJ2-3; no reliable D call. Germline assignment: CDR1 GTSNPN and CDR2 SVGIG (reference sequence). The CDR3 length is 14 residues. V gave up 8 bases and J gave up 0 bases, with 15 bases separating them.